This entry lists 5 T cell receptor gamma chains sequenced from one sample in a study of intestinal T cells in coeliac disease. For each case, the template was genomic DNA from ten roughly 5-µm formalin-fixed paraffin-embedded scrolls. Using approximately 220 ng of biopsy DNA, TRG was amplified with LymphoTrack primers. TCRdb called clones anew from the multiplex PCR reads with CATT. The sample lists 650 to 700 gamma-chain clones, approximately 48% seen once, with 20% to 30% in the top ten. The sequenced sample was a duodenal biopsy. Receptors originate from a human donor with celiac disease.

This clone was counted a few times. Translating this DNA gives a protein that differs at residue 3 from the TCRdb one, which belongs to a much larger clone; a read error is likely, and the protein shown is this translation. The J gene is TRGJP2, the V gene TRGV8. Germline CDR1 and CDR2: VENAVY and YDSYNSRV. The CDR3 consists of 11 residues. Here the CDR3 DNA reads TGTGCCGCCTGGGATGGGGACATCAAGACGTTT. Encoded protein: CAAWDGDIKTF.

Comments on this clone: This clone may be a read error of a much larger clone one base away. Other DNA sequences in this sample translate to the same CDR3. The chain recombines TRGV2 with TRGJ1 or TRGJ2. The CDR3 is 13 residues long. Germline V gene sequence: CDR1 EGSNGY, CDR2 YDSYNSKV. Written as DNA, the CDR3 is TGTGCCACCTGGGACGGTCCTTATTATAAGAAGCTCTTT. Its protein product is CATWDGPYYKKLF.

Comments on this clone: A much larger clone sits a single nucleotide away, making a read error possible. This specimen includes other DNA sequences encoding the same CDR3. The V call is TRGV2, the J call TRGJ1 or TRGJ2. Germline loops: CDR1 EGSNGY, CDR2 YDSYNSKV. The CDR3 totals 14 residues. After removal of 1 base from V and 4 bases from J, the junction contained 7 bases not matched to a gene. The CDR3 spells CATWDGPFYYKKLF. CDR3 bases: TGTGCCACCTGGGACGGTCCGTTCTATTATAAGAAACTCTTT.

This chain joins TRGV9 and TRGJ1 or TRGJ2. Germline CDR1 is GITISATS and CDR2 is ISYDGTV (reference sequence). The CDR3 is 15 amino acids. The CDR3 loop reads CACGRVRGKYYKKLF. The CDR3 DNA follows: TGTGCTTGTGGGAGGGTGAGGGGGAAGTATTATAAGAAACTCTTT.

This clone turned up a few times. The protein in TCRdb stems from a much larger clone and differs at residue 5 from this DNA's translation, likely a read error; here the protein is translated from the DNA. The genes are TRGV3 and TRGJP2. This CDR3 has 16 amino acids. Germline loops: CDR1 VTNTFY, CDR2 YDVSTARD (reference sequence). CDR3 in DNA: TGTGCCACCTGGGGCAGGCTTTCTAGGGGTGATTGGATCAAGACGTTT. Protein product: CATWGRLSRGDWIKTF.